The present T cell receptor beta chain was sequenced within a study of spatial heterogeneity in lung cancer. The overall study: PBMC samples from follow-up, where available, were sequenced a median of roughly two years after resection.

TCRdb redid the calling of the 5' RACE reads with MiXCR, one entry per CDR3 protein. Seen here are about 52,000 distinct CDR3 sequences, roughly 7.4% observed once, and the top ten hold roughly 37%. General study findings and limits: Relative to follow-up, resection was when ubiquitous expanded tumor TCRs appeared more in blood.

This clonotype was recorded many times. Antigen unknown. Germline V CDR1 and CDR2: MDHEN, SYDVKM. The CDR3 runs to 14 residues. The V gene lost 3 bases and the J gene lost 0 bases, with 7 bases spanning the gap. This sample's time point: blood at routine non-recurrence follow-up after resection. Sequencing covered unsorted whole RNA taken from tumor, nontumor lung or frozen PBMC. Sequenced here: PBMCs, sampled at follow-up. This sequence was found in a female donor with early-stage non-small cell lung cancer. The chain has TRBV28 and TRBJ2-3; D ambiguous. Here the CDR3 reads CASSLDTSTDTQYF. The CDR3 DNA is TGTGCCAGCAGTTTGGATACAAGCACAGATACGCAGTATTTT.